This T cell receptor (beta chain) was obtained from a study of OX40 agonist ivuxolimab in advanced cancers. In terms of the full investigation: The costimulatory receptor OX40 (CD134) was targeted by ivuxolimab, a fully human IgG2 agonistic monoclonal antibody. Intravenous ivuxolimab was administered to patients every 2 weeks at six dose levels: 0.01, 0.1, 0.3, 1.5, 3 and 10 mg/kg. Among the roughly 50 dose-escalation patients, roughly 20 had hepatocellular carcinoma, approximately 15 melanoma, 9 renal cell carcinoma and 9 head and neck cancer. In the dose-escalation cohort, 82.7% of patients were male, and the mean age was approximately 55 years, with a range of about 23 to 90. Prior anti-PD-1, anti-PD-L1 or anti-CTLA-4 therapy was permitted, and 40% of dose-escalation patients had received checkpoint inhibitors. Three dose-escalation patients achieved partial responses, one with hepatocellular carcinoma and two with cutaneous melanoma. The purpose of peripheral TCRbeta sequencing was to test whether ivuxolimab changed TCR sequence diversity and led to clonal T-cell expansion. The paper covers the monotherapy dose-escalation part of the phase I ivuxolimab trial, which included N ≈ 50 patients.

Remarks on this clone: What antigen it recognizes has not been identified. No clone much larger than this one lies a single base away; base qualities are absent.

The investigation overall reported the following: After ivuxolimab, more expanded clones were found on average in CD8+ T cells than in CD4+ T cells. Low levels of normalized T-cell clonal expansion were also seen in some patients who did not respond. The antigen specificity of the peripheral T cells that underwent clonal expansion was not determined. In the 0.1-3.0 mg/kg groups, partial responders were among the patients with the lowest normalized peripheral clonal expansion, particularly in CD8+ T cells. At doses from 0.1 to 3.0 mg/kg, clonal expansion was seen in both CD4+ and CD8+ blood T cells between baseline and week 6.

To sequence the TCRbeta CDR3 region, genomic DNA was isolated from the sorted cells. TCRbeta CDR3 regions were sequenced using the immunoSEQ Assay. TCRdb mirrors the immuneACCESS table, restricted to in-frame sequences. Some clones are absent from its copies; in checked studies, under half trace to an unresolved V gene, and the reason for the others is unknown. For this sample there are 100,000 or so clones; approximately 91% appear just once. Together, the top ten hold around 0.71% of the sample. As encoded in the germline V gene, CDR1 is ENHRY while CDR2 is SYGVKD. The CDR3 sequence holds 14 residues, the cysteine and phenylalanine included. Solely the CDR3 DNA is kept, with 42 bases framed from the first base. After removal of 7 bases from V and 1 base from J, the junction retains 3 bases not matched to a gene. Patients with a history of autoimmune disease or receiving systemic immunosuppression were excluded from the trial. Peripheral blood for TCR sequencing was collected from all dose cohorts at baseline, on cycle 4 day 1, and on cycle 7 day 1. The samples were drawn from a first-in-human, open-label, multicenter phase I dose-escalation trial of ivuxolimab. The trial enrolled adults with locally advanced or metastatic head and neck squamous cell, hepatocellular, melanoma or renal cell carcinoma. CD4+ and CD8+ T cells were sorted separately from peripheral blood before TCR sequencing.

The rearrangement joined TRBV10-3 to TRBJ2-2, with 7 bases in between that match TRBD1. The origin of this receptor is an adult with an advanced solid tumor such as melanoma, head and neck, liver or kidney cancer. The input for sequencing was CD4+ or CD8+ T cells sorted from blood, taken in a trial of the OX40 agonist ivuxolimab. The bases read TGTGCCATCAATGGACAGGAGAACACCGGGGAGCTGTTTTTT. This encodes CAINGQENTGELFF.